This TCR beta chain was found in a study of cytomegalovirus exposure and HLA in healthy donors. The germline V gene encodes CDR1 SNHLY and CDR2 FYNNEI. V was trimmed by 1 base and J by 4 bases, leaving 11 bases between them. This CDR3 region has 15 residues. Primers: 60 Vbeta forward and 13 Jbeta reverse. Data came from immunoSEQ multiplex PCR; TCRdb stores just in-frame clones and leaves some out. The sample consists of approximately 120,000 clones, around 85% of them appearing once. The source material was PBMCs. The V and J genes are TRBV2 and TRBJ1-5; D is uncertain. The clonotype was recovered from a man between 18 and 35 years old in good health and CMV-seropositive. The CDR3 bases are TGTGCCAGCAGTGAAGGGCCAGGACTTAATCAGCCCCAGCATTTT. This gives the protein CASSEGPGLNQPQHF.